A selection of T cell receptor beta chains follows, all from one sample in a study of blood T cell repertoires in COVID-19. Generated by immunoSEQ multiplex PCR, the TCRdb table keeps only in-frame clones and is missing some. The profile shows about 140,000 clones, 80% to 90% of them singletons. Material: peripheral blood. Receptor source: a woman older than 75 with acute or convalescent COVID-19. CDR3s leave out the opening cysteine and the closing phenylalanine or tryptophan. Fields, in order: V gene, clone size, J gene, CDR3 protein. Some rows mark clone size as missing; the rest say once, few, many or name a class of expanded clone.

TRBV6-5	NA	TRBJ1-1	ASSRQGRDTEAF
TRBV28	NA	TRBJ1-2	ASSYRTGSGYT
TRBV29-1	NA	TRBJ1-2	SVDRAPGQGFNYGYT
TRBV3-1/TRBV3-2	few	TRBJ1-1	ASSQIAKNTEAF
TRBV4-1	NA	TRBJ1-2	ASSQTTGGMGYGYT
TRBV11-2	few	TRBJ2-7	ASSSRTGGHEQY
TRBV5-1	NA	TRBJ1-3	ASSLGAGSGNTIY
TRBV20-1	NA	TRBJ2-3	SASGAISTDTQY
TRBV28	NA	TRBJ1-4	ASSQPGGSPPEKLF
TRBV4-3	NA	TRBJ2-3	ASSQDRGLPTQY
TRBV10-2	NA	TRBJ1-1	ASTTPGGTEAF
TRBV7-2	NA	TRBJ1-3	ASSLKGASGNTIY
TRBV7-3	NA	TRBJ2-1	ASSPDRVPNEQF
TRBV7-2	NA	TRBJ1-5	ASSLAPGVGQPQH
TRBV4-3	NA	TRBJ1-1	ASSQDPLGGDTEAF
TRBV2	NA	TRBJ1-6	ASRGSNSPLH
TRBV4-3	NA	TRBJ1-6	ASSQGTGNSPLH
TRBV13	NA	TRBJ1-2	ASSLAQMSKIYGYT
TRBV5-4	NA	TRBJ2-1	ASTPVPADNEQF
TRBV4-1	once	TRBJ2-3	ASSQTDSSHRNTQY
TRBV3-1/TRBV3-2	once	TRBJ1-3	ASSRNPQGTGNTIY
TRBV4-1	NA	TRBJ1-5	ASSQGYGLPQH
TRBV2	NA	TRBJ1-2	ASSDGQGFGYT
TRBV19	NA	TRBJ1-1	ASKGEPYTEAF
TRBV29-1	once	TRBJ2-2	SARTGGYTGELF
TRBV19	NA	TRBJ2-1	ASSTPGTSGGNEQF
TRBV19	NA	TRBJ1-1	ASSPDRIRSQAF
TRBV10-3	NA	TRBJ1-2	AITGLPNYGYT
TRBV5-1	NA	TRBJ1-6	ASSLASGSPLH
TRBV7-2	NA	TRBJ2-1	ASSSAGGSTMKQF
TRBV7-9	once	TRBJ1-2	ASSPRQGGNYGYT
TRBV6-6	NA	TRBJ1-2	ASSSDRTGGYT
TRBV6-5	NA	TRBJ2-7	ASSWQGAYEQY
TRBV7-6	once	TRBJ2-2	ASSPKKSGGPNTGELF
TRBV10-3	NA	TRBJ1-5	AIRDSGGDQPQH
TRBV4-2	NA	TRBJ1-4	ASSQDGQGARKLF
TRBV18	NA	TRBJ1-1	ASSLQENTEAF
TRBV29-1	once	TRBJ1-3	STRGVVRNHSGNTIY
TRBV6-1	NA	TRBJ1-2	ASSEAGGQANYGYT
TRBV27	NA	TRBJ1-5	ASSQKGQHQPQH
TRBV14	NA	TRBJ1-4	ASSQDWGHSEKLF
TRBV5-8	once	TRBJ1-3	ASSSPQESGNTIY
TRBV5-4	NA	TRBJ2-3	ASSRSRLAGGQADTQY
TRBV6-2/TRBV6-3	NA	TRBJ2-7	ASSSTSGGAYEQY
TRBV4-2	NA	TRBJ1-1	ASSLADRNTEAF
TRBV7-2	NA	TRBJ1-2	ASSLEVRSVGYT
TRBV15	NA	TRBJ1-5	ATSADRYSNQPQH
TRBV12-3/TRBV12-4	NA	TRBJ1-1	ASSVDRGRGAF
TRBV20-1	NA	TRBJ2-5	SASPQETQY
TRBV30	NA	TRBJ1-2	AWSVQTGSYGYT
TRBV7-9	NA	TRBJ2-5	ASSRDSRETQY
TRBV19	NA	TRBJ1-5	ASSTTGASNQPQH
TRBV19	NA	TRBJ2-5	ASSMPTGGWETQY
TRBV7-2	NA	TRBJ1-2	ASSLLQGAQGYT
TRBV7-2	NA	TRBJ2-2	ASSLRNTGELF
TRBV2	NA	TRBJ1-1	ASNRGAMNTEAF
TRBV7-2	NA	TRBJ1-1	ASSLYGRDTEAF
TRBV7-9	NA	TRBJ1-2	ASSLGLDYGYT
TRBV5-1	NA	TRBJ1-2	ASSLLGGNYGYT
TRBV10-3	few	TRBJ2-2	AIRSGMNTGELF